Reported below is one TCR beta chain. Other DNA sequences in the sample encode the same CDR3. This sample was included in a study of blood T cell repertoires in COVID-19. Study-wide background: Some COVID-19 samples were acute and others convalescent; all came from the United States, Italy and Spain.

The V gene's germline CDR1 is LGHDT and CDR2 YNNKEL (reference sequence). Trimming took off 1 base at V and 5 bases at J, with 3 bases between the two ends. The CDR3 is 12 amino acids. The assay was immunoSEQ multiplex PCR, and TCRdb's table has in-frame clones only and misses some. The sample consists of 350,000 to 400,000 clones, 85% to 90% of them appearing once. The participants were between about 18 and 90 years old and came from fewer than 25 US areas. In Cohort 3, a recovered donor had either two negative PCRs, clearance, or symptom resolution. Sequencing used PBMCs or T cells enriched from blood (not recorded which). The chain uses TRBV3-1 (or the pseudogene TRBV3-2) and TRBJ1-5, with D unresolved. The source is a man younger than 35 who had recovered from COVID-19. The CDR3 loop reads CASSQADQPQHF. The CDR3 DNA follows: TGTGCCAGCAGCCAAGCTGATCAGCCCCAGCATTTT.